Listed here is a single T cell receptor (beta chain). Antigen unknown. Graves' hyperthyroidism qualified as stable when ophthalmopathy did not progress within 18 months. Used for diagnoses were clinical symptoms, serum thyroxine and TRAb, thyroid ultrasound and orbital computed tomography. Authors of the study amplified TCR beta CDR3 regions from RNA transcripts. TCR CDR3 regions were first amplified by RT-PCR with HTBI primers. TCRdb itself ran the multiplex PCR reads through MiXCR, one entry per CDR3 protein. There are about 420,000 distinct CDR3 sequences in the sample; 15% to 19% occur only once, and around 7.7% lies in the top ten. These data come from a study of T cells in Graves' hyperthyroidism and ophthalmopathy. Study context: Peripheral blood sampling occurred at initial diagnosis, before any treatment. Study-level results: The model anticipated ophthalmopathy a median approximately 6.6 months pre-onset.

Sequences were obtained from blood. The receptor was isolated from a young woman with Graves' hyperthyroidism.

The CDR3 here is CASSIGLSRGETQYF. CDR3 nucleotides: TGTGCCAGTAGTATCGGGTTATCCCGGGGAGAGACCCAGTACTTC. The chain has TRBV19 and TRBJ2-5, with D perhaps TRBD2 (5 bases). CDR1 and CDR2 (germline): LNHDA, SQIVND (reference sequence). CDR3 length: 15 amino acids. Trimming stripped 3 bases from V and 4 bases from J, with 15 bases between.